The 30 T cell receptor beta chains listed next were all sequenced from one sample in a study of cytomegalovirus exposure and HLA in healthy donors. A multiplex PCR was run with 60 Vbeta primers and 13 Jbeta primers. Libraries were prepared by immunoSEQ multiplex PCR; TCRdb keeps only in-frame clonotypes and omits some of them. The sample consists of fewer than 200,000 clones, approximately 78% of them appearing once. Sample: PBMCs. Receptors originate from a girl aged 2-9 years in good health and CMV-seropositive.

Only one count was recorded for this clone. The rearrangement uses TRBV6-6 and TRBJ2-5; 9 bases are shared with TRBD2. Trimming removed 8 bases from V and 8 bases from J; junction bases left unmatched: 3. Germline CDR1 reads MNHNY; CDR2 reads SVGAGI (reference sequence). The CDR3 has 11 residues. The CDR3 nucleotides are TGTGCCAGCGCGGGGGGGGTTACCCAGTACTTC. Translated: CASAGGVTQYF.

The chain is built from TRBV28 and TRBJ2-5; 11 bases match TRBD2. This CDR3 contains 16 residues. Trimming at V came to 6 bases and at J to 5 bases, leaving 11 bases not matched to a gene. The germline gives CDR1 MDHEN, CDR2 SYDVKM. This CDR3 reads CASSAGTSGSKETQYF. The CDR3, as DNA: TGTGCCAGCAGCGCCGGAACTAGCGGGAGTAAGGAGACCCAGTACTTC.

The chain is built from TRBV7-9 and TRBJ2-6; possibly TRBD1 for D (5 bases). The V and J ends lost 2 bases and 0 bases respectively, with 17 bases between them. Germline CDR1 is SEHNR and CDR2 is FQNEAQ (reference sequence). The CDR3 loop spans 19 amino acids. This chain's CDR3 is CASSLWFVLGDSGANVLTF. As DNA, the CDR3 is TGTGCCAGCAGCTTATGGTTCGTCCTAGGGGACTCTGGGGCCAACGTCCTGACTTTC.

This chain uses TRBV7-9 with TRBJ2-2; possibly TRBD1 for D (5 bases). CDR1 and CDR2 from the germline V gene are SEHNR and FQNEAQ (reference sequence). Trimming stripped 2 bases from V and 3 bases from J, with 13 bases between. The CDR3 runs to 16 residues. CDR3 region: CASSLWGQDYTGELFF. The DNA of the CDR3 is TGTGCCAGCAGCTTATGGGGCCAGGATTACACCGGGGAGCTGTTTTTT.

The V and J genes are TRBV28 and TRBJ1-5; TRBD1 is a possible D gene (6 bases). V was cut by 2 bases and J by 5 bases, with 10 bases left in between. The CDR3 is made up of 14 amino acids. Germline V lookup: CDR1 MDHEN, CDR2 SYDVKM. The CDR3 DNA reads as TGTGCCAGCAGTTTAATATACAGGGATCAGCCCCAGCATTTT. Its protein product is CASSLIYRDQPQHF.

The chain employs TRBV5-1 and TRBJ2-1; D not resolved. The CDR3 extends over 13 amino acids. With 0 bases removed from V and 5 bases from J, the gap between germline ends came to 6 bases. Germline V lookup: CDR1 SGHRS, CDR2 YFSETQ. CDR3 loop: CASSLGLDNEQFF. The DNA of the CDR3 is TGCGCCAGCAGCTTGGGGCTCGACAATGAGCAGTTCTTC.

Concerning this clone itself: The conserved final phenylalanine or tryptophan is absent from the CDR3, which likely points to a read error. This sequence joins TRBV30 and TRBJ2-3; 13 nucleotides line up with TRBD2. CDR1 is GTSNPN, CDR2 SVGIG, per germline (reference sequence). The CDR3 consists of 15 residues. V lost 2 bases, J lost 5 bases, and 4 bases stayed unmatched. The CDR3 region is CAWSQLAGGEDTQYC. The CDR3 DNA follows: TGTGCCTGGAGTCAACTAGCGGGAGGGGAAGATACGCAGTATTGT.

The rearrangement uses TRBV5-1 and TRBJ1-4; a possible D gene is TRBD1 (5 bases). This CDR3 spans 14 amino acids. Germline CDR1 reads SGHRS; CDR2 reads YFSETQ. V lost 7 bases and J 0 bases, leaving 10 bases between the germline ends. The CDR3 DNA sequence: TGCGCCAGCGGTTGGGGGGCAACTAATGAAAAACTGTTTTTT. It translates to CASGWGATNEKLFF.

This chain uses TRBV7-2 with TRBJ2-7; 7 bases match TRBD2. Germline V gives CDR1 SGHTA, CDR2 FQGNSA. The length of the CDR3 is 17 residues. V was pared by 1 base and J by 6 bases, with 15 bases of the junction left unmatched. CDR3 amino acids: CASSLGPAGVTPGEQYF. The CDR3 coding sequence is TGTGCCAGCAGCTTAGGTCCGGCGGGAGTCACTCCTGGCGAGCAGTACTTC.

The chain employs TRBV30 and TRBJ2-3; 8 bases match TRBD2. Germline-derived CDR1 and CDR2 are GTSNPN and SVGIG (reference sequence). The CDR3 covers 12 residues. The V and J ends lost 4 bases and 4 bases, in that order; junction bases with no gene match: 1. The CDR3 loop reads CAWTGGADTQYF. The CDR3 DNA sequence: TGTGCCTGGACGGGGGGGGCAGATACGCAGTATTTT.

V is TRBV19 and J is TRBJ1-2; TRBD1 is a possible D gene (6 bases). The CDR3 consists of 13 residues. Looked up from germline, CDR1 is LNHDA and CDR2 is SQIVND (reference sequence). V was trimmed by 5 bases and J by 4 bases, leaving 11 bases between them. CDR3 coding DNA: TGTGCCAGTAGTTTTGCGGGGGCCTATGGCTACACCTTC. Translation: CASSFAGAYGYTF.

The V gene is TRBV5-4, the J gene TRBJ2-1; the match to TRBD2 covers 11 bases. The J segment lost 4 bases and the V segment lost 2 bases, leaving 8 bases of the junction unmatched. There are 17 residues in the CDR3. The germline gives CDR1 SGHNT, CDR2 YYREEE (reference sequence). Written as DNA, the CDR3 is TGTGCCAGCAGCTTAACGGCCGGGACTAGCGGATACAATGAGCAGTTCTTC. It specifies CASSLTAGTSGYNEQFF.

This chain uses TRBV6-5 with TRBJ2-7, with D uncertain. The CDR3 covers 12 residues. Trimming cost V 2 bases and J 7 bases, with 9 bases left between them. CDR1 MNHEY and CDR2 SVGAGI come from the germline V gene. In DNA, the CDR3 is TGTGCCAGCAGTTACGCTATGACAGAGCAGTACTTC. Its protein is CASSYAMTEQYF.

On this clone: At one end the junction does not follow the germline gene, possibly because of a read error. DNA for the CDR3: TGCGCCAGCAGCTTCGGCAGCCAATCAGAGGCCCAGTACTTC. Protein sequence: CASSFGSQSEAQYF. This chain links TRBV5-1 with TRBJ2-5; D gene unclear. Germline lookup yields CDR1 SGHRS and CDR2 YFSETQ. This CDR3 contains 14 residues.

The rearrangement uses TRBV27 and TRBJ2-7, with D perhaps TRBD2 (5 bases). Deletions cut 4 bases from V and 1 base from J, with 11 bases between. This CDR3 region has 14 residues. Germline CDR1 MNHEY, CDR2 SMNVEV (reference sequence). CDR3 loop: CASSWAGPSYEQYF. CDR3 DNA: TGTGCCAGCAGTTGGGCGGGTCCATCCTACGAGCAGTACTTC.

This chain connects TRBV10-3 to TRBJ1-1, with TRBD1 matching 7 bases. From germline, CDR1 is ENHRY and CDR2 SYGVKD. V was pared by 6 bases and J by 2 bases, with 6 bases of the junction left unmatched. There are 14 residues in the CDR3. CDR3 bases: TGTGCCATCAGCCCGGGACAGAGCAACACTGAAGCTTTCTTT. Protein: CAISPGQSNTEAFF.

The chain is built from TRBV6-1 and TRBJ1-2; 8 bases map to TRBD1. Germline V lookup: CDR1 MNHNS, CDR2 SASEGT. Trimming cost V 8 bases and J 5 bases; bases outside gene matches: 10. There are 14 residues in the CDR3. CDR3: CASFRPGQVYGYTF. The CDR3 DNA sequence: TGTGCCAGCTTTCGCCCGGGACAGGTTTATGGCTACACCTTC.

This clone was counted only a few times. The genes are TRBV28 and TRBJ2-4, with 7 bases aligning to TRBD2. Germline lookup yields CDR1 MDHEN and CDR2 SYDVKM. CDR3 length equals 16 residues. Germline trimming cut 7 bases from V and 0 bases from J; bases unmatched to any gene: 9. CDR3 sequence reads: CASTVTSFLAKNIQYF. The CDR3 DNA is TGTGCCAGCACTGTGACTAGCTTTTTAGCCAAAAACATTCAGTACTTC.

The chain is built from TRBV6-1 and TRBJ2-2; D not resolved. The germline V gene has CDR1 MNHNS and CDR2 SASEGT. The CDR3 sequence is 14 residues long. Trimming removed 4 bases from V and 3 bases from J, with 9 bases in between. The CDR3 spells CASSVLGDTGELFF. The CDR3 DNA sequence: TGTGCCAGCAGTGTGCTAGGAGACACCGGGGAGCTGTTTTTT.

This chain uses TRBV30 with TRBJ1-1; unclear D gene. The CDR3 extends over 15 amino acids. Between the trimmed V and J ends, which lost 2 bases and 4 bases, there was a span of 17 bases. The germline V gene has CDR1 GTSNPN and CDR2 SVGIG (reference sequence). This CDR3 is CAWSREGGSGTEAFF. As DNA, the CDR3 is TGTGCCTGGAGTCGGGAGGGAGGGTCGGGCACTGAAGCTTTCTTT.

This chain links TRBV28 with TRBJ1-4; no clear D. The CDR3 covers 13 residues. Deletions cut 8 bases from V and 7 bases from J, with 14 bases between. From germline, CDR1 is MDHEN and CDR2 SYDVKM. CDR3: CASGLGGGEKLFF. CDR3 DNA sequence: TGTGCCAGCGGGTTGGGAGGTGGTGAAAAACTGTTTTTT.

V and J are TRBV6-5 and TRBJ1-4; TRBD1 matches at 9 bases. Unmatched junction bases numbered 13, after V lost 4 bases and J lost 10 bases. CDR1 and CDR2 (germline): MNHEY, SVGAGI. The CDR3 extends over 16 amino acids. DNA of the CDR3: TGTGCCAGCAGTTCTAACTCCCGGGACAGGGTAGGAAAACTGTTTTTT. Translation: CASSSNSRDRVGKLFF.

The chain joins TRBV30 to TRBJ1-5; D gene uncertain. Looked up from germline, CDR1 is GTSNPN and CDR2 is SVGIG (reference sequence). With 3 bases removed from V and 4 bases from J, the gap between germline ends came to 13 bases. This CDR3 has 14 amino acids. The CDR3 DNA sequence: TGTGCCTGGAGCAGCAGGCAGGCAAATCAGCCCCAGCATTTT. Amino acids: CAWSSRQANQPQHF.

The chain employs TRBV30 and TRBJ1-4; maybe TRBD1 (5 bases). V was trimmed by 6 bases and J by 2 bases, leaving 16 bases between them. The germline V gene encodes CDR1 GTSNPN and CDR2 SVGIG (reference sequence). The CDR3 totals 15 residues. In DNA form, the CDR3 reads TGTGCCTGTCCCCCGAAGGGGCGCACTAATGAAAAACTGTTTTTT. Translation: CACPPKGRTNEKLFF.

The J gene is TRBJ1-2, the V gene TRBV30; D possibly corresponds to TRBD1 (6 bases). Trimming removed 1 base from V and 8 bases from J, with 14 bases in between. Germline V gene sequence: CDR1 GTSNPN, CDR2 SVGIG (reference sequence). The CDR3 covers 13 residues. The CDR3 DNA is TGTGCCTGGAGTGGGGACATGCGAAGCGGCTACACCTTC. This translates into CAWSGDMRSGYTF.

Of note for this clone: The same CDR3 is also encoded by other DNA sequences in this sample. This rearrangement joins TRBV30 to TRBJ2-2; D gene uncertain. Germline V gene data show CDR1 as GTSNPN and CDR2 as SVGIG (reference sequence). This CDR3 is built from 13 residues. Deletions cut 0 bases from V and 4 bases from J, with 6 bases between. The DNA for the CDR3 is TGTGCCTGGAGTGTACAGTCCACCGGGGAGCTGTTTTTT. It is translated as CAWSVQSTGELFF.

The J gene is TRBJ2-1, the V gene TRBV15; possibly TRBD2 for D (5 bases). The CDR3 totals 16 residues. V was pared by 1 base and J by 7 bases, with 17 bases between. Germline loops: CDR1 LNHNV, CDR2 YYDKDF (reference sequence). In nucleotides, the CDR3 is TGTGCCACCAGCAGAGTAGGCACTTTCTGGAGGAATGAGCAGTTCTTC. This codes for CATSRVGTFWRNEQFF.

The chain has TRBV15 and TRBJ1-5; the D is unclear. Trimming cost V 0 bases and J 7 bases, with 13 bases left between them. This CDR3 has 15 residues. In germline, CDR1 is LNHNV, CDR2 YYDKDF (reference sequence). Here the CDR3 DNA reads TGTGCCACCAGCAGAGATTCCGAGGGTGGGCAGCCCCAGCATTTT. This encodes CATSRDSEGGQPQHF.

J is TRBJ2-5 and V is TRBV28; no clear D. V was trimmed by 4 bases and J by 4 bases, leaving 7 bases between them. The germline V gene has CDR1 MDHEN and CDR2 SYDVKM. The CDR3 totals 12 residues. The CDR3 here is CASSSTTETQYF. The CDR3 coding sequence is TGTGCCAGCAGTTCTACTACAGAGACCCAGTACTTC.

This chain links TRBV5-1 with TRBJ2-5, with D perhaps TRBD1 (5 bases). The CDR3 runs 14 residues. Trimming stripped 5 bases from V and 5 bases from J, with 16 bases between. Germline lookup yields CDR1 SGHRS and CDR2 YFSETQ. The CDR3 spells CASSEGHPGETQYF. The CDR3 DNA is TGCGCCAGCAGTGAAGGACACCCCGGGGAGACCCAGTACTTC. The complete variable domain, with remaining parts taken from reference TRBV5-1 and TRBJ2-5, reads KAGVTQTPRYLIKTRGQQVTLSCSPISGHRSVSWYQQTPGQGLQFLFEYFSETQRNKGNFPGRFSGRQFSNSRSEMNVSTLELGDSALYLCASSEGHPGETQYFGPGTRLLVL.